What follows is one T cell receptor beta chain and its context. The antigen is not known. Treatment described: roughly 10-day PBMC culture with coronavirus spike peptide pools or control peptides (ViraFEST assay). Oncomine TCR Beta short-read sequencing was applied to DNA from cultured CD4+ T cells. MiXCR was run by TCRdb on the PCR reads, yielding one entry per CDR3 protein. The sample records roughly 10,000 distinct CDR3 sequences, about 77% being singletons. V was cut by 6 bases and J by 12 bases, with 15 bases left in between. Germline V gene sequence: CDR1 LNHDA, CDR2 SQIVND (reference sequence). The length of the CDR3 is 13 residues. The data originate from a study of vaccination and CD4 T cells after COVID-19. In the study overall: Investigators drew the post-COVID samples a median around 93 days after diagnosis, with a range of 35 to 161. Overlapping spike peptides of SARS-CoV-2, HCoV-NL63, HCoV-OC43 and HCoV-229E were used, and cells were stimulated with them.

The receptor was isolated from a human donor who had recovered from COVID-19. What was sequenced was CD4+ T cells from blood, cultured in vitro. The rearrangement uses TRBV19 and TRBJ1-6; D ambiguous. CDR3 sequence (DNA): TGTGCCAGTAGCATCGGCCAACGGGGACCCCTCCACTTT. As protein: CASSIGQRGPLHF.